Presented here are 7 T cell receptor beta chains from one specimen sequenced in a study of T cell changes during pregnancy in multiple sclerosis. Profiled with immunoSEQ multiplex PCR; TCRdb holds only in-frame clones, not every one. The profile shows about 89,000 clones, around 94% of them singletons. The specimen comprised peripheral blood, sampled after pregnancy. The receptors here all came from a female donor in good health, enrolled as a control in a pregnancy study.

DNA for the CDR3: TGCGCCAGCAGCCAAGCGGAGGGTAAAGAGCAGTACTTC. Protein sequence: CASSQAEGKEQYF. The chain recombines TRBV4-1 with TRBJ2-7, with a weak D call TRBD2 (6 bases). Trimming shortened V by 1 base and J by 7 bases, and 11 bases separated the two germline ends. The germline V gene encodes CDR1 MGHRA and CDR2 YSYEKL. The CDR3 contains 13 residues.

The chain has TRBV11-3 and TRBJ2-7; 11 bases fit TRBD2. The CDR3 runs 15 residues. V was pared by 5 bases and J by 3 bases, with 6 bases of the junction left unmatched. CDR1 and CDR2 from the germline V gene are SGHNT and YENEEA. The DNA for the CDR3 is TGTGCCAGCAGCCCAGAGGGACTAGCGGTCTACGAGCAGTACTTC. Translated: CASSPEGLAVYEQYF.

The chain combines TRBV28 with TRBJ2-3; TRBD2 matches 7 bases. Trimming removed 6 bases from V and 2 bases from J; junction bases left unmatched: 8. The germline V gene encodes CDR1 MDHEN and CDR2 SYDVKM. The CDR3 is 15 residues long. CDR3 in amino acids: CASSQAGDLTDTQYF. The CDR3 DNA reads TGTGCCAGCAGCCAGGCGGGAGACCTCACAGATACGCAGTATTTT.

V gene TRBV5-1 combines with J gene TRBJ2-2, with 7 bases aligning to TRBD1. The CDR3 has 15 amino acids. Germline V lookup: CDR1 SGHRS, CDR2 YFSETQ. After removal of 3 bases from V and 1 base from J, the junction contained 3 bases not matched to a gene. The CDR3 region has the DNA TGCGCCAGCAGCTCCGGACAGGTGAACACCGGGGAGCTGTTTTTT. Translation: CASSSGQVNTGELFF.

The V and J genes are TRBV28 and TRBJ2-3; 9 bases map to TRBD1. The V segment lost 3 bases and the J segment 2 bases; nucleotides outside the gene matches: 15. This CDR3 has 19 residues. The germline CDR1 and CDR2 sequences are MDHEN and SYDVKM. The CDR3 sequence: CASSLSFGTGLSFTDTQYF. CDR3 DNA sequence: TGTGCCAGCAGTTTGTCTTTCGGGACAGGGCTCTCCTTCACAGATACGCAGTATTTT.

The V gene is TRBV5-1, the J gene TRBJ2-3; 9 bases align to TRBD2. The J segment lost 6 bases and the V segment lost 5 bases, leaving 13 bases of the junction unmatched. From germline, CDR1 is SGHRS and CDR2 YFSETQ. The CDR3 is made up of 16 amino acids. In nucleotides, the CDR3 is TGCGCCAGCAGAAATTTCGGAGCGGGAGGAACGGATACGCAGTATTTT. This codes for CASRNFGAGGTDTQYF.

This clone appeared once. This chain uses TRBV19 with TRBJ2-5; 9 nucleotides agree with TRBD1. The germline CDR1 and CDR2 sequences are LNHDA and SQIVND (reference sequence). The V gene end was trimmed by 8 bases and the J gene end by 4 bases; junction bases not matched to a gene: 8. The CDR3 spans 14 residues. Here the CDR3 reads CASSGTGRGETQYF. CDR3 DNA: TGTGCCAGTTCTGGGACAGGGAGGGGAGAGACCCAGTACTTC.